The 5 T cell receptor beta chains presented below share a single source sample, sequenced in a study of blood T cell repertoires in COVID-19. Only in-frame clones appear in the TCRdb table, and some are missing; sequencing was by immunoSEQ multiplex PCR. This table has approximately 140,000 clones, around nine tenths appearing once. The sequencing input was PBMCs or T cells enriched from blood (not recorded which). All receptors derive from a woman between 45 and 60 years old who had recovered from COVID-19.

This rearrangement joins TRBV11-2 to TRBJ2-7, with a tentative D call TRBD1 (6 bases). CDR3 length equals 14 residues. Trimming stripped 1 base from V and 5 bases from J, with 12 bases between. Looked up from germline, CDR1 is SGHAT and CDR2 is FQNNGV. The CDR3 reads CASSLGGLRDEQYF. The CDR3 DNA follows: TGTGCCAGCAGCTTAGGGGGGCTGAGGGACGAGCAGTACTTC.

The CDR3 DNA sequence: TGTGCCACCAGGAGGCCGGGACTAGCGGGGCGCACAGATACGCAGTATTTT. It codes for CATRRPGLAGRTDTQYF. The chain combines TRBV15 with TRBJ2-3, with 13 bases fitting TRBD2. The germline V gene has CDR1 LNHNV and CDR2 YYDKDF (reference sequence). This CDR3 is 17 amino acids long. J lost 1 base, V lost 6 bases, and 7 bases had no gene match.

This sequence joins TRBV29-1 and TRBJ1-4; D remains unclear. This CDR3 spans 13 amino acids. Between the trimmed V and J ends, which lost 2 bases and 6 bases, there was a span of 10 bases. The germline gives CDR1 SQVTM, CDR2 ANQGSEA. The CDR3 sequence: CSVEYSGDEKLFF. The DNA of the CDR3 is TGCAGCGTTGAATATAGCGGGGATGAAAAACTGTTTTTT.

The chain couples TRBV4-1 to TRBJ1-1; D remains unclear. CDR1 and CDR2 (germline): MGHRA, YSYEKL. The V gene lost 3 bases and the J gene lost 0 bases, with 14 bases spanning the gap. CDR3 length: 16 residues. CDR3: CASSHPLGGMNTEAFF. The CDR3 nucleotides read TGCGCCAGCAGCCACCCCTTAGGAGGGATGAACACTGAAGCTTTCTTT.

The V call is TRBV2, the J call TRBJ2-3; 9 nucleotides line up with TRBD2. V trimming: 9 bases; J trimming: 5 bases; junction bases outside the gene matches: 9. This CDR3 spans 14 amino acids. The germline V gene encodes CDR1 SNHLY and CDR2 FYNNEI. CDR3 DNA sequence: TGTGCCAGGCGGGGGACTAGCCGGGGAGATACGCAGTATTTT. Its translation is CARRGTSRGDTQYF.